The 6 T cell receptor beta chains in this list originate from one sample, sequenced in a study of cytomegalovirus exposure and HLA in healthy donors. Both 60 Vbeta primers and 13 Jbeta primers went into the PCR. Clones were read by immunoSEQ multiplex PCR, and TCRdb kept only the in-frame ones, dropping some. This sample has approximately 190,000 clones, with 82% found just once. Sequencing was performed on PBMCs. All receptors derive from a boy aged 2 to 9 in good health and CMV-seronegative.

The chain has TRBV7-8 and TRBJ1-1; a weak D match, TRBD1 (6 bases). Germline loops: CDR1 SGHVS, CDR2 FQNEAQ. CDR3 size: 14 residues. V was trimmed by 4 bases and J by 7 bases, leaving 16 bases between them. CDR3 in amino acids: CASSSGGADREAFF. CDR3 nucleotides: TGTGCCAGCAGCTCGGGGGGCGCCGACCGTGAAGCTTTCTTT.

The CDR3 sequence: CASSDAPLAYEQFF. CDR3 DNA: TGTGCCAGCAGCGACGCCCCTCTAGCGTATGAGCAGTTCTTC. This chain connects TRBV11-2 to TRBJ2-1; tentative D call: TRBD2 (6 bases). The CDR3 loop spans 14 amino acids. The V gene's germline CDR1 is SGHAT and CDR2 FQNNGV. Trimming shortened V by 5 bases and J by 8 bases, and 16 bases separated the two germline ends.

The chain joins TRBV6-1 to TRBJ2-1; D gene uncertain. Trimming removed 4 bases at V and 5 bases at J, with 21 bases between. CDR1 MNHNS and CDR2 SASEGT come from the germline V gene. This CDR3 has 17 residues. This CDR3 reads CASSAVEIRVWDNEQFF. The CDR3 region has the DNA TGTGCCAGCAGTGCAGTTGAGATACGGGTGTGGGACAATGAGCAGTTCTTC.

The gene calls are TRBV5-1 and TRBJ2-7; 8 bases fit TRBD2. This CDR3 region has 14 residues. Unmatched junction bases numbered 12, after V lost 6 bases and J lost 7 bases. Germline CDR1 and CDR2: SGHRS and YFSETQ. In nucleotides, the CDR3 is TGCGCCAGCACCTCCGGGAGGGGGTTGGGGGAGCAGTACTTC. Translation: CASTSGRGLGEQYF.

The V call is TRBV7-2, the J call TRBJ1-2, with D possibly matching TRBD1 (5 bases). Trimming cost V 5 bases and J 8 bases, with 18 bases left between them. CDR3 size: 14 residues. Germline V gene lookup returns CDR1 SGHTA and CDR2 FQGNSA. In nucleotides, the CDR3 is TGTGCCAGCAGCCACCCCGGAGGGGCCCGGGGCTACACCTTC. Its protein product is CASSHPGGARGYTF.

The V call is TRBV6-1, the J call TRBJ1-2; 10 nucleotides match TRBD1. Germline-derived CDR1 and CDR2 are MNHNS and SASEGT. The CDR3 runs 14 residues. J gave up 5 bases and V 5 bases, and 5 bases lay outside the gene matches. The CDR3 DNA is TGTGCCAGCAGTCTGGACAGGGGGGCATATGGCTACACCTTC. Encoded protein: CASSLDRGAYGYTF.